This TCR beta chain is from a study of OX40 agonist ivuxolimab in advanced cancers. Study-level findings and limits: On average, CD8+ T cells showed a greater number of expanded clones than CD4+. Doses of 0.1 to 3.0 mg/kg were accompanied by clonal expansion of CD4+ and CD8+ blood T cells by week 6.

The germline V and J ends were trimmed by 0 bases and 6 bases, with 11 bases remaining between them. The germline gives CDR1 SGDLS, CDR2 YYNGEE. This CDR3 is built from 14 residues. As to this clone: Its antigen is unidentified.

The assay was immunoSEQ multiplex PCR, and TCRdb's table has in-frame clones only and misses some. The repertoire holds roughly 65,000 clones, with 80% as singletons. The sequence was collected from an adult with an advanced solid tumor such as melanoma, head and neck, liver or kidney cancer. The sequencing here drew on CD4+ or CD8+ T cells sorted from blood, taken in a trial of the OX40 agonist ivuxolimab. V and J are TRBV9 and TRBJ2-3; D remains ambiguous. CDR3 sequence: CASSVVAGGDTQYF. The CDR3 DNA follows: TGTGCCAGCAGCGTAGTCGCAGGTGGGGATACGCAGTATTTT.